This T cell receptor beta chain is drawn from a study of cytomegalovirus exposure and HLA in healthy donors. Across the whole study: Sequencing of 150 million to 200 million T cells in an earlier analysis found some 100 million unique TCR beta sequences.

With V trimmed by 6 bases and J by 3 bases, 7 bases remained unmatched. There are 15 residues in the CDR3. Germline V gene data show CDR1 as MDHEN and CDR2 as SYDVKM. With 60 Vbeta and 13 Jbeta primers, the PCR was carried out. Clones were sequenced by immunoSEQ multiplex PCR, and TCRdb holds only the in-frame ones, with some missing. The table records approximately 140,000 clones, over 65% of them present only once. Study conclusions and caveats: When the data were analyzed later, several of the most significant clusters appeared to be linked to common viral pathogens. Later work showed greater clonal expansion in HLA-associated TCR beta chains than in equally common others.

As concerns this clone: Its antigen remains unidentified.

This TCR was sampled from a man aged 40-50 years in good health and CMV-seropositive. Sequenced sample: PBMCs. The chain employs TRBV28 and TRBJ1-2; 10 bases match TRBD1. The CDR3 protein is CASRSPGTGDYGYTF. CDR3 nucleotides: TGTGCCAGCAGGTCCCCCGGGACAGGGGACTATGGCTACACCTTC.